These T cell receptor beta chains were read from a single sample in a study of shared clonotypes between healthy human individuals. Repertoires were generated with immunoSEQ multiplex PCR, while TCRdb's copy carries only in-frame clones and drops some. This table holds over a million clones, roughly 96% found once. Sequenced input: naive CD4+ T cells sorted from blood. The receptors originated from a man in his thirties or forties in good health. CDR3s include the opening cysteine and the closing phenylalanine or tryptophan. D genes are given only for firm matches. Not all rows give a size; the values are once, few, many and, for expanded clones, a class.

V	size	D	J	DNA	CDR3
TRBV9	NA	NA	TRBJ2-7	TGTGCCAGCAGGGAAACCGAAAACAGCTACGAGCAGTACTTC	CASRETENSYEQYF
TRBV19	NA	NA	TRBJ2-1	TGTGCCAGTAGTATTGTTAAGGGCCGCAACAATGAGCAGTTCTTC	CASSIVKGRNNEQFF
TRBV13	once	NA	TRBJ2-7	TGTGCCAGCAGCTTAGCGGGTGACTCCTACGAGCAGTACTTC	CASSLAGDSYEQYF
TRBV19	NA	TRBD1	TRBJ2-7	TGTGCCAGTACCACAGGGGGGAGCTCCTACGAGCAGTACTTC	CASTTGGSSYEQYF
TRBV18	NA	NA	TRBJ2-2	TGTGCCAGCTCACTGATGGGCAGCCCGAACACCGGGGAGCTGTTTTTT	CASSLMGSPNTGELFF
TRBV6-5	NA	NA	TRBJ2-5	TGTGCCAGCAGGGCTGGAGGTTTGGAGACCCAGTACTTC	CASRAGGLETQYF
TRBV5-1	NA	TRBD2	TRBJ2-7	TGCGCCAGCAGCCCGACTAGCGTCATCCAAGACTACGAGCAGTACTTC	CASSPTSVIQDYEQYF
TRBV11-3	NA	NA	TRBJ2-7	TGTGCCAGCAGCTCATTGGGGACGTCGGACGAGCAGTACTTC	CASSSLGTSDEQYF
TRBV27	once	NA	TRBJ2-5	TGTGCCAGCAGTTTATTCTGGAGACAAGAGACCCAGTACTTC	CASSLFWRQETQYF
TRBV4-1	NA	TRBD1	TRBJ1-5	TGCGCCAGCAGCCAAGAACCATCTGCTGCGCAGGGGGTTGAACAGCCCCAGCATTTT	CASSQEPSAAQGVEQPQHF
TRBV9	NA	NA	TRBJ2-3	TGTGCCAGCAGGGACTCGGGGGGCACGCAGTATTTT	CASRDSGGTQYF
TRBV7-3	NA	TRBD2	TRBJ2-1	TGTGCCAGCAGCTTATCAGCGGGGGGTTACAATGAGCAGTTCTTC	CASSLSAGGYNEQFF
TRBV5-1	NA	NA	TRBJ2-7	TGCGCCAGCAGCTTTCTAGACAGTGCAACCTACGAGCAGTACTTC	CASSFLDSATYEQYF
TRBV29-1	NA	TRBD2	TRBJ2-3	TGCAGCGTTCATAAAACTAGCGGGATGATCCGCACAGATACGCAGTATTTT	CSVHKTSGMIRTDTQYF
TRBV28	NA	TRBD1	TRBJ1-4	TGTGCCAGCAGTTCTACCGGGACAGCTAATGAAAAACTGTTTTTT	CASSSTGTANEKLFF
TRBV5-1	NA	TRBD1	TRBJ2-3	TGCGCCAGCAGCTTGTGGACAGGAGGCACAGATACGCAGTATTTT	CASSLWTGGTDTQYF
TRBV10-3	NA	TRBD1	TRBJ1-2	TGTGCCATCAGTGAGGGCAGGGGGAACGGCTACACCTTC	CAISEGRGNGYTF
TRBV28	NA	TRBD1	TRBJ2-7	TGTGCCAGCAGTTTGTCCGCAGGGACAGCTAGCTCCTACGAGCAGTACTTC	CASSLSAGTASSYEQYF
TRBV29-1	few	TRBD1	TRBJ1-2	TGCAGCGCGGACAGGGCCTATGGCTACACCTTC	CSADRAYGYTF
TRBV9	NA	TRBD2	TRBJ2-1	TGTGCCAGCAGCCCTAGAGGGGGGACTAGCGGGAGGGGCAATGAGCAGTTCTTC	CASSPRGGTSGRGNEQFF
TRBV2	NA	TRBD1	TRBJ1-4	TGTGCCAGCAGCGACCGTAACAGGGGGCACGAAAAACTGTTTTTT	CASSDRNRGHEKLFF
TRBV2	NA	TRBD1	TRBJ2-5	TGTGCCAGCAGTGAATACAGGGGGAACCAAGAGACCCAGTACTTC	CASSEYRGNQETQYF
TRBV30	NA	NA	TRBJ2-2	TGTGCCTGGAGGGGCGGGACTAACACCGGGGAGCTGTTTTTT	CAWRGGTNTGELFF
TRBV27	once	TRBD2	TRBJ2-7	TGTGCCAGCAGTGGGAGACTAGCGGGAAGCGAGCAGTACTTC	CASSGRLAGSEQYF
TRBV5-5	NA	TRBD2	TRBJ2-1	TGTGCCAGCAGCTTTCCCGCGGGGGGAAAGGACCTCAGCTCCTACAATGAGCAGTTCTTC	CASSFPAGGKDLSSYNEQFF
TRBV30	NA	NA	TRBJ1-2	TGTGCCTGGAGGTTTGCGGGCAGTGGCTACACCTTC	CAWRFAGSGYTF
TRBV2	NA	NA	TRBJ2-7	TGTGCCAGCAGAACCGACTCCTACGAGCAGTACTTC	CASRTDSYEQYF
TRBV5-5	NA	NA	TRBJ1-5	TGTGCCAGCAGCTTGGTCAGGGGAGGTCAGCCCCAGCATTTT	CASSLVRGGQPQHF
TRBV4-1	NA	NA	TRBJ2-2	TGCGCCAGCAGCCAAGAAAGGGTTTGGGGAGGCCCCGGGGAGCTGTTTTTT	CASSQERVWGGPGELFF
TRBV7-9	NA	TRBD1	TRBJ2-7	TGTGCCAGCAGCTCCCCGCCGGGACAGGGTGCCCACGAGCAGTACTTC	CASSSPPGQGAHEQYF
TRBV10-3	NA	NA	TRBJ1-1	TGTGCCATCAGCGGAACTGCGAACACTGAAGCTTTCTTT	CAISGTANTEAFF
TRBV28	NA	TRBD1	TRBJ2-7	TGTGCCAGCAGTTTAGGTGGGACAGGGTCGGTCTACGAGCAGTACTTC	CASSLGGTGSVYEQYF
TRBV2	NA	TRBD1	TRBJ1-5	TGTGCCAGCAGTCGGTATACAGGGGACAATCAGCCCCAGCATTTT	CASSRYTGDNQPQHF
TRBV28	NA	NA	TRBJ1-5	TGTGCCAGCAGTCCCCCGGTTGGTGGTGTTCAGCCCCAGCATTTT	CASSPPVGGVQPQHF
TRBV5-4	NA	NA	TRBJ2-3	TGTGCCAGCAGCTCTATGAGGGACATAAGCACAGATACGCAGTATTTT	CASSSMRDISTDTQYF
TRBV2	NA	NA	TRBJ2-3	TGTGCCAGCAGTGAGGCTCAAGGGGCGCAGTATTTT	CASSEAQGAQYF
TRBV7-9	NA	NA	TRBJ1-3	TGTGCCAGCAGCTTAGTTGTCGGGGTTGGAAACACCATATATTTT	CASSLVVGVGNTIYF
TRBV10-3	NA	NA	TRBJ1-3	TGTGCCATCAGTGCACAGGGTGGTGGAAACACCATATATTTT	CAISAQGGGNTIYF
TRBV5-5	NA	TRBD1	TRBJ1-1	TGTGCCAGCAGTCTCAGGGGGCCGGGAGGTAGCACTGAAGCTTTCTTT	CASSLRGPGGSTEAFF
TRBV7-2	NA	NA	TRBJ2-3	TGTGCCAGCAGCGGCTGGGTAGGTGTAACAGATACGCAGTATTTT	CASSGWVGVTDTQYF
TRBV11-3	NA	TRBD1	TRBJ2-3	TGTGCCAGCAGCTTGAGGACAGGGCTCGGCACAGATACGCAGTATTTT	CASSLRTGLGTDTQYF
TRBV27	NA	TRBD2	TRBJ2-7	TGTGCCAGCAGTCAAACTAGCGGGAGGGCCGTCGAGCAGTACTTC	CASSQTSGRAVEQYF
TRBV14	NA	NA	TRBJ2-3	TGTGCCAGCAGCCTGGGAGATACGCAGTATTTT	CASSLGDTQYF
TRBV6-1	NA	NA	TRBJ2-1	TGTGCCAGCCTACCGGGACCAAGTTACAATGAGCAGTTCTTC	CASLPGPSYNEQFF
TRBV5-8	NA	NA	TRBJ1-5	TGTGCCAGCAGCTTTGGAAGGGCTAGCAATCAGCCCCAGCATTTT	CASSFGRASNQPQHF
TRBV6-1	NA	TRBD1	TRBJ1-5	TGTGCCAGCAGTGATGGCGGACAGGCGGGTAATCAGCCCCAGCATTTT	CASSDGGQAGNQPQHF
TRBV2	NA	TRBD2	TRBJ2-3	TGTGCCACTAAGAGGCCCTTAGCGGGAGCAGATACGCAGTATTTT	CATKRPLAGADTQYF
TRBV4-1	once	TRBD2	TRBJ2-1	TGCGCCAGCAGCCAAGCGATGGGACTAGCGGGAGTGGGGAATGAGCAGTTCTTC	CASSQAMGLAGVGNEQFF
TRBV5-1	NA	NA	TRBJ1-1	TGCGCCAGCAGCTTGTTTGGCGGGATACCGAACACTGAAGCTTTCTTT	CASSLFGGIPNTEAFF
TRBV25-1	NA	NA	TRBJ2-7	TGTGCCAGCAGTGAATCGGGCGGCTACGAGCAGTACTTC	CASSESGGYEQYF
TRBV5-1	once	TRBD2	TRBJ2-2	TGCGCCAGCAGCTTGGTAGGACTAGCCACCGGGGAGCTGTTTTTT	CASSLVGLATGELFF
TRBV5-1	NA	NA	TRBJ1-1	TGCGCCAGCAGCTTGCTTCCGGGGGGCGGCACTGAAGCTTTCTTT	CASSLLPGGGTEAFF
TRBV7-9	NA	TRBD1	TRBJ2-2	TGTGCCAGCAGCTTAGCCGGGACAGTCAACACCGGGGAGCTGTTTTTT	CASSLAGTVNTGELFF
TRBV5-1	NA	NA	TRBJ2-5	TGCGCCAGCAGCTTGGGGGGGACGATGGAAGAGACCCAGTACTTC	CASSLGGTMEETQYF
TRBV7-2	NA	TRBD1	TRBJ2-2	TGTGCCAGCTTCCAGGACAGGGGACGTTTTAACACCGGGGAGCTGTTTTTT	CASFQDRGRFNTGELFF
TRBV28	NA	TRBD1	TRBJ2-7	TGTGCCAGCAGGCCCGGGACAGGGGCCGAGCAGTACTTC	CASRPGTGAEQYF
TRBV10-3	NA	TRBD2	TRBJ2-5	TGTGCCATCAGTGAAGCGGGAGGGCCTGGGACCCAGTACTTC	CAISEAGGPGTQYF
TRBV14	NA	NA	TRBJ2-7	TGTGCCAGCAGCCAAGAGACCTGGGACTCCACGGGCGAGCAGTACTTC	CASSQETWDSTGEQYF
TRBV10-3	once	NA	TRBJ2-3	TGTGCCATCAGGGCCCTGGGCGCGGACTACACAGATACGCAGTATTTT	CAIRALGADYTDTQYF